Listed below are T cell receptor beta chains from one sample, sequenced in a study of early T cells in non-severe SARS-CoV-2 infection. TCRdb reprocessed the 5' RACE reads via MiXCR and lists one record per CDR3 protein. The data hold under 30,000 distinct CDR3 sequences, with about 5.3% observed a single time. Sequencing used whole blood. These receptors all stem from an adult who was a healthcare worker with PCR-confirmed SARS-CoV-2 infection or an uninfected control (not recorded which). CDR3s leave out the opening cysteine and the closing phenylalanine or tryptophan. Clone size is stated in some rows and not others, as once, few, many or a class when expanded.

v_call	clone_size	j_call	cdr3_aa
TRBV7-9	many	TRBJ2-7	ASSLPDRDGEQY
TRBV18	many	TRBJ1-1	ASSPRAGWEAF
TRBV4-1	many	TRBJ2-7	ASSQEPGTGSYEQY
TRBV20-1	many	TRBJ1-2	SARSMLDT
TRBV3-1	few	TRBJ2-2	ASSQYTGQGRSTGELF
TRBV4-2	few	TRBJ2-3	ASSQAQRGLSTDTQY
TRBV24-1	few	TRBJ2-5	ATSDGGTGFQETQY
TRBV4-3	many	TRBJ1-2	ASSQDRRGGLGYT
TRBV11-2	many	TRBJ2-7	ASSLGQLYEQY
TRBV28	many	TRBJ1-5	ASNRGRVEKH
TRBV7-3	many	TRBJ2-2	ASSLMRGGPTGELF
TRBV6-5	.	TRBJ2-7	ASRGRGTGGEYEQY
TRBV11-3	many	TRBJ2-3	ASSLGSGSKGDTQY
TRBV24-1	.	TRBJ2-7	ATSDFETGLANEQY
TRBV7-9	many	TRBJ2-1	ASSLQGANEQF
TRBV7-2	.	TRBJ1-6	ASRSRDFGSPLH
TRBV19	.	TRBJ2-1	ASSIKLRTDEQF
TRBV20-1	many	TRBJ1-3	SARGGGGREISSGNTIY
TRBV10-3	many	TRBJ2-7	AISEGRTSSYEQY
TRBV6-1	many	TRBJ1-2	ASSAMGQADGYT
TRBV29-1	few	TRBJ2-1	SAGPPWDEQF
TRBV19	.	TRBJ1-5	ASSILAGIGQPQH
TRBV11-2	medium-sized	TRBJ2-1	ASSLGRREQF
TRBV5-8	.	TRBJ2-3	ASSVYTDTQY
TRBV11-2	.	TRBJ2-7	ASSRTTYEQY
TRBV7-9	many	TRBJ2-1	ASSPTRPRTNEQF
TRBV7-6	.	TRBJ2-5	ASSLGTSKRETQY
TRBV11-2	many	TRBJ2-7	ASSLEVSYEQY
TRBV9	.	TRBJ2-5	ASSPDGMGQETQY
TRBV28	many	TRBJ2-5	ASSLGGGETQY
TRBV3-1	many	TRBJ2-3	ASSQEGGPVEDTQY
TRBV5-1	many	TRBJ1-5	ASSLEGGGNQPQH
TRBV6-2/TRBV6-3	medium-sized	TRBJ1-5	ASSYLPDRGSNQPQH
TRBV18	.	TRBJ1-5	ASSLTGADQPQH
TRBV20-1	many	TRBJ2-1	SARATAYNEQF
TRBV3-1	many	TRBJ2-5	ASSQDTTKGTQY
TRBV6-5	few	TRBJ1-5	ASSYDRNNQPQH
TRBV11-2	many	TRBJ2-3	ASSQREITDTQY
TRBV24-1	.	TRBJ1-1	ATSDSTPGLTEAF
TRBV10-3	.	TRBJ1-1	AITSDSYLTEAF
TRBV5-4	few	TRBJ1-2	ATKGGAGINYGYT
TRBV7-9	.	TRBJ2-7	ASSLGTGLSYEQY
TRBV20-1	many	TRBJ2-1	SARRWVGTSSSSYNEQF
TRBV3-1	many	TRBJ1-6	ASSQALSGRGRNSPLH
TRBV5-6	.	TRBJ1-5	ASSLSGRRQPQH
TRBV7-2	many	TRBJ1-2	ASSLTGPGYGYT
TRBV24-1	.	TRBJ2-2	ATGRGQGTGELF